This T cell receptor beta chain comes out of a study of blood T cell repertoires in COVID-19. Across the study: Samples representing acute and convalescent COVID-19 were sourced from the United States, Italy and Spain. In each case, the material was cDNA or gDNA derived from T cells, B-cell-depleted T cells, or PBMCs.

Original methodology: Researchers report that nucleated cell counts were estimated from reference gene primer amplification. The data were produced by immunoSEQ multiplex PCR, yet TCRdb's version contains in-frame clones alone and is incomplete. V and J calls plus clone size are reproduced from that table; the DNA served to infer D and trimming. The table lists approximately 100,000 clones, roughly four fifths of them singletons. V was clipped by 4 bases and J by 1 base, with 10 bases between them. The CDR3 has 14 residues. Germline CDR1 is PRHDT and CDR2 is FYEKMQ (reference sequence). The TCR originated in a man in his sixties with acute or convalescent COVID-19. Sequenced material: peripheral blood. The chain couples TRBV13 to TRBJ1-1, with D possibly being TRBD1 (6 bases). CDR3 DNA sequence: TGTGCCAGCAGCTCAACAGGGCCGAACACTGAAGCTTTCTTT. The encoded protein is CASSSTGPNTEAFF.